The 29 T cell receptor beta chains in this list originate from one sample, sequenced in a study of T cell changes during pregnancy in multiple sclerosis (dated by TCRdb to the late 2010s). The library was generated by the immunoSEQ multiplex PCR assay. TCRdb limited this immuneACCESS table to in-frame rearrangements with V and J called. A share of clones is missing; checked studies link under half to unresolved V genes, and the rest is unexplained. Recorded for this sample are 32,000 or so clones; more than 90% of them occurred a single time. The leading ten clones occupy 0.35% to 0.5% of the sample. Sequences were derived from CD4+ T cells from peripheral blood mononuclear cells, sampled in the second trimester of pregnancy. Receptor source: a female donor with multiple sclerosis, enrolled in a pregnancy study.

The DNA of the CDR3 is TGTGCCAGCAGTGAAAACAGGGGACAGACCCAGTACTTC. It yields the protein CASSENRGQTQYF. This chain joins TRBV2 and TRBJ2-5; 7 bases agree with TRBD1. Per the germline V gene, CDR1 is SNHLY and CDR2 is FYNNEI. This CDR3 has 13 amino acids. The V and J ends lost 2 bases and 6 bases, in that order; junction bases with no gene match: 3.

The CDR3 loop reads CASSKKAEPFVTIRYSNQPQHF. The CDR3 nucleotides are TGTGCCAGCAGCAAAAAGGCGGAGCCTTTCGTCACGATTCGTTATAGCAATCAGCCCCAGCATTTT. This rearrangement joins TRBV21-1 to TRBJ1-5. TRBV21-1 is a recognized pseudogene. The CDR3 has 22 residues.

The rearrangement joins TRBV5-1 to TRBJ1-1; D gene uncertain. CDR1 and CDR2 from the germline V gene are SGHRS and YFSETQ. V lost 2 bases to trimming and J lost 3 bases, with 11 bases between them. The CDR3 covers 14 residues. DNA for the CDR3: TGCGCCAGCAGCTTTTCGGGTCAGCACACTGAAGCTTTCTTT. Encoded protein: CASSFSGQHTEAFF.

A few counts support this clone. The chain combines TRBV18 with TRBJ1-5; a possible D gene is TRBD1 (5 bases). V shed 3 bases and J shed 5 bases, with 17 bases lying between them. The CDR3 loop spans 16 amino acids. Per germline, CDR1 KGHSH and CDR2 LQKENI. The CDR3 coding sequence is TGTGCCAGCTCACCCCCAAGCGGGGGTGGCGATCAGCCCCAGCATTTT. This codes for CASSPPSGGGDQPQHF.

V and J are TRBV7-7 and TRBJ2-5; 8 bases agree with TRBD1. Germline CDR1 is SSHAT and CDR2 is FNYEAQ (reference sequence). The CDR3 runs 15 residues. After removal of 5 bases from V and 3 bases from J, the junction contained 8 bases not matched to a gene. The CDR3 is CASSHPTGVEETQYF. The CDR3 nucleotides read TGTGCCAGCAGCCACCCGACAGGGGTGGAAGAGACCCAGTACTTC.

The chain uses TRBV4-2 and TRBJ1-4, with D perhaps matching TRBD1 (5 bases). The germline gives CDR1 LGHNA, CDR2 YNFKEQ. Trimming shortened V by 1 base and J by 5 bases, and 14 bases separated the two germline ends. There are 16 residues in the CDR3. The CDR3 DNA reads TGTGCCAGCAGCCAAGGCCTTCAGGGCCGGAATGAAAAACTGTTTTTT. This gives the protein CASSQGLQGRNEKLFF.

This clone showed up just once. V and J are TRBV20-1 and TRBJ2-1, with a possible D match to TRBD2 (6 bases). Trimming pared 3 bases from V and 8 bases from J, leaving 8 bases between. Looked up from germline, CDR1 is DFQATT and CDR2 is SNEGSKA (reference sequence). CDR3 length equals 11 residues. The CDR3 region has the DNA TGCAGTGCTAGTGGAGGGTATGAGCAGTTCTTC. Encoded protein: CSASGGYEQFF.

This chain links TRBV7-8 with TRBJ2-2; a weak D match, TRBD2 (5 bases). The V and J ends lost 2 bases and 6 bases respectively, with 13 bases between them. The CDR3 is made up of 15 amino acids. CDR1 is SGHVS, CDR2 FQNEAQ, per germline. The CDR3 DNA follows: TGTGCCAGCAGCTTACCCGGGAAGAGGGCCGGGGAGCTGTTTTTT. The encoded protein is CASSLPGKRAGELFF.

This clone turned up a few times. The rearrangement joins TRBV6-5 to TRBJ2-3; the match to TRBD1 covers 12 bases. The V and J ends lost 6 bases and 13 bases, in that order; junction bases with no gene match: 8. Per germline, CDR1 MNHEY and CDR2 SVGAGI. The CDR3 consists of 13 residues. The CDR3 region is CASRVPGQGAEYF. The CDR3 region has the DNA TGTGCCAGCAGAGTTCCGGGACAGGGGGCAGAGTATTTT.

This clone was seen a single time. The V and J genes are TRBV9 and TRBJ2-5; D might be TRBD2 (6 bases). The CDR3 has 15 residues. V was clipped by 0 bases and J by 5 bases, with 14 bases between them. The V gene's germline CDR1 is SGDLS and CDR2 YYNGEE. The CDR3 region has the DNA TGTGCCAGCAGCGTAGATCGGGGGTTGGAGGAGACCCAGTACTTC. Encoded protein: CASSVDRGLEETQYF.

This clone was seen a single time. The chain has TRBV6-5 and TRBJ2-7; TRBD2 matches 10 bases. CDR3 length equals 15 residues. Germline trimming cut 5 bases from V and 4 bases from J; bases unmatched to any gene: 8. Germline V gives CDR1 MNHEY, CDR2 SVGAGI. The CDR3 region is CASSILAGVIYEQYF. CDR3 nucleotide sequence: TGTGCCAGCAGTATCCTAGCGGGGGTGATTTACGAGCAGTACTTC.

The rearrangement joins TRBV6-5 to TRBJ2-7, with a weak D call TRBD1 (6 bases). With 0 bases removed from V and 6 bases from J, the gap between germline ends came to 18 bases. CDR1 and CDR2 from the germline V gene are MNHEY and SVGAGI. CDR3 size: 16 residues. This CDR3 is CASSYSGALLTGEQYF. Here the CDR3 DNA reads TGTGCCAGCAGTTACTCGGGGGCATTACTTACCGGCGAGCAGTACTTC.

This clone appeared once. The chain has TRBV5-4 and TRBJ1-2, with a possible D match to TRBD1 (5 bases). Trimming removed 0 bases from V and 2 bases from J, with 8 bases in between. Germline CDR1 is SGHNT and CDR2 is YYREEE (reference sequence). The CDR3 extends over 14 amino acids. The CDR3 loop reads CASSLDRTNYGYTF. CDR3 nucleotides: TGTGCCAGCAGCTTGGATAGGACAAACTATGGCTACACCTTC.

The chain combines TRBV6-6 with TRBJ2-7, with D tentatively TRBD1 (6 bases). The CDR3 sequence is 13 residues long. In germline, CDR1 is MNHNY, CDR2 SVGAGI (reference sequence). V shed 6 bases and J shed 2 bases, with 11 bases lying between them. CDR3: CASRVDRTYEQYF. The CDR3, as DNA: TGTGCCAGCAGGGTAGACAGGACCTACGAGCAGTACTTC.

The table lists this clone with a count of one. This chain uses TRBV6-5 with TRBJ1-4; unclear D gene. Per the germline V gene, CDR1 is MNHEY and CDR2 is SVGAGI. The CDR3 has 15 amino acids. Trimming took off 3 bases at V and 2 bases at J, with 10 bases between the two ends. In nucleotides, the CDR3 is TGTGCCAGCAGTTATAGCTCCGGGACTAATGAAAAACTGTTTTTT. It is translated as CASSYSSGTNEKLFF.

This chain joins TRBV27 and TRBJ2-7; TRBD1 matches at 7 bases. The trim removed 2 bases at V and 6 bases at J, leaving 7 bases unmatched. CDR3 length: 14 residues. Germline V CDR1 and CDR2: MNHEY, SMNVEV (reference sequence). This CDR3 reads CASSLRQGVSEQYF. The CDR3 coding sequence is TGTGCCAGCAGTTTACGACAGGGAGTGAGCGAGCAGTACTTC.

The chain employs TRBV30 and TRBJ2-7; 7 positions agree with TRBD1. V gave up 5 bases and J gave up 4 bases; unmatched junction bases: 8. Germline CDR1 and CDR2: GTSNPN and SVGIG (reference sequence). The CDR3 has 13 amino acids. The CDR3 loop reads CAWSGGERYEQYF. The CDR3 nucleotides read TGTGCCTGGTCAGGGGGAGAGAGGTACGAGCAGTACTTC.

The chain joins TRBV5-6 to TRBJ1-6; the D gene is possibly TRBD1 (6 bases). In germline, CDR1 is SGHDT, CDR2 YYEEEE. V lost 6 bases and J lost 5, with 15 bases in between. CDR3 length equals 15 residues. As DNA, the CDR3 is TGTGCCAGCACCCCCATGGACAGAGATAATTCACCCCTCCACTTT. Residues: CASTPMDRDNSPLHF.

The CDR3 DNA follows: TGCAGCGTCGCATCCGGAGGCGAGACCCAGTACTTC. Translated: CSVASGGETQYF. The genes are TRBV29-1 and TRBJ2-5, with D possibly being TRBD2 (5 bases). Germline V lookup: CDR1 SQVTM, CDR2 ANQGSEA. Trimming removed 6 bases at V and 5 bases at J, with 13 bases between. The CDR3 covers 12 residues.

This clone was seen a few times. The chain links TRBV19 to TRBJ1-1, with a tentative D call TRBD1 (6 bases). This CDR3 comprises 17 residues. V was clipped by 8 bases and J by 5 bases, with 27 bases between them. CDR1 and CDR2 from the germline V gene are LNHDA and SQIVND (reference sequence). In nucleotides, the CDR3 is TGTGCCAGTGGCTCCTCCTGGCAGGGGCCGCGGGGGACTGAAGCTTTCTTT. This sequence encodes CASGSSWQGPRGTEAFF.

This chain links TRBV18 with TRBJ1-4; 7 bases are a match to TRBD1. CDR3 length: 13 amino acids. Per the germline V gene, CDR1 is KGHSH and CDR2 is LQKENI. With 6 bases clipped from V and 7 bases from J, the junction kept 5 bases outside the gene matches. CDR3 DNA sequence: TGTGCCAGCTCGCCCGGACAGGCTGAAAAACTGTTTTTT. Amino acid sequence: CASSPGQAEKLFF.

V is TRBV19 and J is TRBJ2-4; possibly TRBD1 for D (5 bases). V was trimmed by 3 bases and J by 0 bases, leaving 15 bases between them. The CDR3 consists of 17 residues. Germline CDR1 LNHDA, CDR2 SQIVND (reference sequence). The CDR3 loop is CASSIERQKLAKNIQYF. DNA for the CDR3: TGTGCCAGTAGTATCGAGCGACAGAAACTAGCCAAAAACATTCAGTACTTC.

The V call is TRBV12-5, the J call TRBJ2-7; 7 bases map to TRBD2. The CDR3 has 14 residues. V shed 2 bases and J 4 bases; nucleotides not matched to a gene: 5. Germline V CDR1 and CDR2: LGHNT, FRNRAP. CDR3 coding DNA: TGTGCTAGTGGTTTGCTCCCCGGGGGGTACGAGCAGTACTTC. This translates into CASGLLPGGYEQYF.

The chain is built from TRBV7-9 and TRBJ2-1; 12 bases align to TRBD2. The germline V gene has CDR1 SEHNR and CDR2 FQNEAQ (reference sequence). The CDR3 sequence is 17 residues long. The ends lost 0 bases at V and 13 bases at J; junction bases unmatched: 13. CDR3 protein: CASSLALLAGGDGIQFF. The DNA of the CDR3 is TGTGCCAGCAGCTTAGCGCTCCTAGCGGGGGGGGACGGTATACAGTTCTTC.

J is TRBJ1-2 and V is TRBV9; 9 positions agree with TRBD1. Germline CDR1 reads SGDLS; CDR2 reads YYNGEE. V was pared by 4 bases and J by 0 bases, with 10 bases of the junction left unmatched. The CDR3 covers 17 residues. Here the CDR3 reads CASSRTGTGFANYGYTF. As DNA, the CDR3 is TGTGCCAGCAGCCGAACCGGGACAGGGTTCGCTAACTATGGCTACACCTTC.

The rearrangement joins TRBV11-2 to TRBJ1-5; 8 bases line up with TRBD1. This CDR3 region has 17 residues. Trimming at V came to 5 bases and at J to 2 bases, leaving 11 bases not matched to a gene. Looked up from germline, CDR1 is SGHAT and CDR2 is FQNNGV. The CDR3 bases are TGTGCCAGCAGCGGGAACAGGGGGGGAAGAGGCAATCAGCCCCAGCATTTT. Amino acids: CASSGNRGGRGNQPQHF.

The genes are TRBV5-1 and TRBJ2-7, with 7 bases matching TRBD1. J lost 6 bases, V lost 3 bases, and 12 bases had no gene match. Germline-derived CDR1 and CDR2 are SGHRS and YFSETQ. This CDR3 has 15 residues. CDR3 nucleotides: TGCGCCAGCAGCTACTCCGGGACAGAGAATAGCGAGCAGTACTTC. Its translation is CASSYSGTENSEQYF. Combining the CDR3 with reference TRBV5-1 and TRBJ2-7 gives the whole variable domain KAGVTQTPRYLIKTRGQQVTLSCSPISGHRSVSWYQQTPGQGLQFLFEYFSETQRNKGNFPGRFSGRQFSNSRSEMNVSTLELGDSALYLCASSYSGTENSEQYFGPGTRLTVT.

The chain links TRBV11-2 to TRBJ1-1; D unclear. Germline CDR1 is SGHAT and CDR2 is FQNNGV. Between the trimmed V and J ends, which lost 2 bases and 0 bases, there was a span of 10 bases. The CDR3 has 15 amino acids. In DNA form, the CDR3 reads TGTGCCAGCAGCTTATCGGGAGGCCTGAACACTGAAGCTTTCTTT. Its translation is CASSLSGGLNTEAFF.

The chain combines TRBV2 with TRBJ1-5; TRBD1 might be the D (6 bases). This CDR3 contains 13 residues. Germline CDR1 reads SNHLY; CDR2 reads FYNNEI. The V gene lost 8 bases and the J gene lost 1 base, with 9 bases spanning the gap. CDR3 amino acids: CASEDRSNQPQHF. The CDR3 coding sequence is TGTGCCAGCGAAGACAGGAGCAATCAGCCCCAGCATTTT.